This T cell receptor beta chain was captured in a study of blood T cell repertoires in COVID-19. Study members were between about 18 and 90 years old and lived in some 26 US regions. Clinical history as reported by participants underpinned cohort assignment. Per the original data handling: Scientists estimated how many nucleated cells there were by amplifying reference gene primers. TCRdb keeps only in-frame clones here, not all; method: immunoSEQ multiplex PCR. The DNA was the basis for D and trimming; V, J and clone size are from that table. The sample has 130,000 to 150,000 clones, around 86% seen once. Germline V lookup: CDR1 SGDLS, CDR2 YYNGEE. V was clipped by 1 base and J by 2 bases; unmatched bases: 6. The CDR3 has 16 amino acids.

Source material: PBMCs or T cells enriched from blood (not recorded which). V gene TRBV9 combines with J gene TRBJ2-3; TRBD2 matches at 8 bases. The TCR was taken from a man aged 55 to 70 who had recovered from COVID-19. CDR3: CASSVSGRGDTDTQYF. The CDR3 DNA sequence: TGTGCCAGCAGCGTAAGCGGGAGAGGGGACACAGATACGCAGTATTTT.